This note documents a single T cell receptor beta chain sequence. Trimming cost V 0 bases and J 0 bases; bases outside gene matches: 3. The CDR3 totals 16 residues. CDR1 is SGHDT and CDR2 is YYEEEE in the germline V gene. Under the authors' procedure: Estimation of nucleated cell counts relied on the amplification of reference gene primers. Method: immunoSEQ multiplex PCR; TCRdb's copy keeps in-frame clones and lacks some. V and J calls plus clone size are reproduced from that table; the DNA served to infer D and trimming. The sample has 300,000 to 350,000 clones, 85% to 90% seen once. These data are taken from a study of blood T cell repertoires in COVID-19. Whole-study context: The United States, Italy and Spain provided the acute and convalescent COVID-19 samples. Sample material is recorded as cDNA or gDNA derived from T cells, B-cell-depleted T cells, or PBMCs.

Sequences were obtained from peripheral blood. The receptor was isolated from a woman aged 70-85 years with COVID-19, enrolled during active disease. This sequence joins TRBV5-6 and TRBJ1-5; TRBD1 aligns across 7 bases. This CDR3 reads CASSLGGQFSNQPQHF. The CDR3 nucleotides are TGTGCCAGCAGCTTGGGGGGACAGTTTAGCAATCAGCCCCAGCATTTT.